A single sample is the source of the 24 T cell receptor beta chains below, sequenced in a study of T cell responses to AZD1222 COVID-19 vaccine. Produced via immunoSEQ multiplex PCR; TCRdb's table is partial and in-frame only. Here the sample spans about 49,000 clones, around three quarters being singletons. The sequencing used peripheral blood, collected on day 0 of AZD1222 vaccination. The receptors stem from an adult in good health.

The rearrangement uses TRBV24-1 and TRBJ2-2, with D maybe TRBD1 (6 bases). The CDR3 is 16 amino acids. The V gene lost 4 bases and the J gene lost 6 bases, with 17 bases spanning the gap. Germline CDR1 is KGHDR and CDR2 is SFDVKD. The CDR3 DNA reads as TGTGCCACCAGTGACCCAAGGGGGATAGGGGCCGGGGAGCTGTTTTTT. It specifies CATSDPRGIGAGELFF.

The chain recombines TRBV14 with TRBJ1-6, with 9 bases fitting TRBD1. The CDR3 totals 16 residues. The germline gives CDR1 SGHDN, CDR2 FVKESK. After removal of 4 bases from V and 7 bases from J, the junction contained 8 bases not matched to a gene. Here the CDR3 reads CASSRADGTGNSPLHF. The CDR3 DNA sequence: TGTGCCAGCAGCCGTGCTGACGGGACAGGGAATTCACCCCTCCACTTT.

CDR3 loop: CASSKPGLAGGYEQYF. CDR3 in DNA: TGTGCCAGCAGTAAACCCGGACTAGCGGGAGGGTACGAGCAGTACTTC. The chain uses TRBV6-2 or TRBV6-3 and TRBJ2-7; 15 bases match TRBD2. V lost 5 bases to trimming and J lost 4 bases; unmatched junction nucleotides: 6. Per the germline V gene, CDR1 is MNHEY and CDR2 is SVGEGT. The CDR3 is 16 residues long.

The chain couples TRBV30 to TRBJ1-4; the match to TRBD1 covers 8 bases. V was clipped by 2 bases and J by 6 bases; unmatched bases: 5. Per germline, CDR1 GTSNPN and CDR2 SVGIG (reference sequence). The CDR3 covers 14 residues. DNA for the CDR3: TGTGCCTGGAGTCAGACAGGGGCCGATGAAAAACTGTTTTTT. It yields the protein CAWSQTGADEKLFF.

The chain couples TRBV6-5 to TRBJ2-5, with D unresolved. CDR1 MNHEY and CDR2 SVGAGI come from the germline V gene. V lost 7 bases and J lost 2, with 11 bases in between. This CDR3 region has 13 residues. The CDR3 sequence: CASNPRQQETQYF. The CDR3 region has the DNA TGTGCCAGCAACCCCCGGCAGCAAGAGACCCAGTACTTC.

Only one count was recorded for this clone. The CDR3 is CASSPRLLGNTEAFF. The DNA of the CDR3 is TGTGCCAGCTCACCACGGTTGCTGGGGAACACTGAAGCTTTCTTT. This chain uses TRBV18 with TRBJ1-1; D remains unclear. The V gene's germline CDR1 is KGHSH and CDR2 LQKENI. CDR3 length equals 15 residues. V was trimmed by 1 base and J by 1 base, leaving 10 bases between them.

This chain uses TRBV7-2 with TRBJ1-4, with a weak D call TRBD1 (6 bases). V was clipped by 5 bases and J by 7 bases, with 20 bases between them. CDR3 length: 16 amino acids. CDR1 and CDR2 (germline): SGHTA, FQGNSA. The CDR3 is CASSGGGAGVGEKLFF. As DNA, the CDR3 is TGTGCCAGCAGCGGCGGCGGGGCAGGGGTGGGTGAAAAACTGTTTTTT.

The V and J genes are TRBV6-5 and TRBJ2-7; D unresolved. Trimming shortened V by 5 bases and J by 9 bases, and 14 bases separated the two germline ends. CDR3 length equals 12 residues. Germline V lookup: CDR1 MNHEY, CDR2 SVGAGI. Here the CDR3 reads CASSQQYYVQYF. The CDR3, as DNA: TGTGCCAGCAGTCAGCAATACTATGTGCAGTACTTC.

The chain uses TRBV7-2 and TRBJ2-7, with 10 bases lining up with TRBD2. Germline V gives CDR1 SGHTA, CDR2 FQGNSA. V dropped 1 base and J dropped 0; count of bases not matched to a gene: 3. The CDR3 consists of 16 residues. CDR3 DNA sequence: TGTGCCAGCAGCTTAGGCCCTAGCGGGAGCTCCTACGAGCAGTACTTC. Its translation is CASSLGPSGSSYEQYF.

V usage is TRBV14 and J usage is TRBJ2-3; D call uncertain. The CDR3 is made up of 15 amino acids. V was trimmed by 0 bases and J by 2 bases, leaving 9 bases between them. CDR1 and CDR2 (germline): SGHDN, FVKESK. The CDR3 loop reads CASSQDLGITDTQYF. Here the CDR3 DNA reads TGTGCCAGCAGCCAAGATCTAGGGATCACAGATACGCAGTATTTT.

This clone has a handful of counts. The rearrangement joins TRBV7-9 to TRBJ2-2; D might be TRBD1 (7 bases). The V gene lost 5 bases and the J gene lost 3 bases, with 13 bases spanning the gap. Looked up from germline, CDR1 is SEHNR and CDR2 is FQNEAQ (reference sequence). The CDR3 is made up of 15 amino acids. The CDR3 region is CASSVQGGYTGELFF. DNA for the CDR3: TGTGCCAGCAGCGTCCAGGGGGGATACACCGGGGAGCTGTTTTTT.

This chain uses TRBV29-1 with TRBJ2-3; weak D call: TRBD2 (6 bases). Trimming removed 5 bases at V and 0 bases at J, with 12 bases between. CDR3 length equals 14 residues. Germline values: CDR1 SQVTM, CDR2 ANQGSEA. CDR3 loop: CSVRGAYSTDTQYF. CDR3 DNA sequence: TGCAGCGTTCGCGGGGCCTATAGCACAGATACGCAGTATTTT.

This chain's CDR3 is CASSMETGSSYEQYF. CDR3 in DNA: TGTGCCAGCAGTATGGAGACAGGAAGCTCCTACGAGCAGTACTTC. V is TRBV6-5 and J is TRBJ2-7, with D tentatively TRBD1 (6 bases). This CDR3 is built from 15 residues. Looked up from germline, CDR1 is MNHEY and CDR2 is SVGAGI. Trimming stripped 5 bases from V and 0 bases from J, with 14 bases between.

The chain has TRBV19 and TRBJ2-1, with 8 bases identical to TRBD2. There are 15 residues in the CDR3. Trimming at V came to 5 bases and at J to 8 bases, leaving 11 bases not matched to a gene. Germline values: CDR1 LNHDA, CDR2 SQIVND (reference sequence). CDR3: CASSPRSGSSHEQFF. In DNA form, the CDR3 reads TGTGCCAGTAGTCCTAGGAGCGGGAGTTCGCATGAGCAGTTCTTC.

V gene TRBV5-5 combines with J gene TRBJ1-1; D is undetermined. The V gene lost 0 bases and the J gene lost 0 bases, with 9 bases spanning the gap. CDR3 length: 15 residues. The germline V gene has CDR1 SGHKS and CDR2 YYEKEE (reference sequence). The CDR3 reads CASSLGASMNTEAFF. The CDR3 DNA sequence: TGTGCCAGCAGCTTGGGGGCCAGCATGAACACTGAAGCTTTCTTT.

This clone was recorded a few times. This sequence joins TRBV12-3 or TRBV12-4 and TRBJ1-5, with TRBD1 matching 11 bases. The trim removed 6 bases at V and 7 bases at J, leaving 2 bases unmatched. The CDR3 length is 13 residues. The CDR3 reads CASRGQGGQPQHF. CDR3 in DNA: TGTGCCAGCAGGGGACAGGGGGGACAGCCCCAGCATTTT.

In this sample, this clone turned up a few times. This chain connects TRBV7-8 to TRBJ2-2, with D tentatively TRBD1 or TRBD2 (5 bases each). The CDR3 extends over 19 amino acids. Germline CDR1 SGHVS, CDR2 FQNEAQ. V was pared by 1 base and J by 3 bases, with 21 bases between. The DNA for the CDR3 is TGTGCCAGCAGCTTAGGGGGGTTGGCCAGGTCAAGCGACACCGGGGAGCTGTTTTTT. Its translation is CASSLGGLARSSDTGELFF.

The CDR3: CASRRRTGSDNEQFF. The CDR3 bases are TGTGCCAGCAGGCGAAGGACAGGTTCAGACAATGAGCAGTTCTTC. The chain is built from TRBV7-9 and TRBJ2-1, with 7 nucleotides matching TRBD1. J was trimmed by 5 bases and V by 6 bases; bases with no gene match: 10. CDR3 length: 15 amino acids. CDR1 is SEHNR and CDR2 is FQNEAQ in the germline V gene (reference sequence).

The chain is built from TRBV7-6 and TRBJ2-3, with 10 bases aligning to TRBD2. Germline V gene lookup returns CDR1 SGHVS and CDR2 FNYEAQ. This CDR3 comprises 15 residues. J lost 6 bases, V lost 5 bases, and 8 bases had no gene match. CDR3 sequence: CASSPGSGGADTQYF. In DNA, the CDR3 is TGTGCCAGCAGCCCGGGAAGCGGGGGGGCGGATACGCAGTATTTT.

This chain connects TRBV4-2 to TRBJ1-1; perhaps TRBD1 as D (5 bases). This CDR3 contains 13 residues. Germline loops: CDR1 LGHNA, CDR2 YNFKEQ. Trimming shortened V by 2 bases and J by 9 bases, and 13 bases separated the two germline ends. The CDR3, as DNA: TGTGCCAGCAGCCAATTACCCGGGACCCAAGCTTTCTTT. This sequence encodes CASSQLPGTQAFF.

The chain employs TRBV5-1 and TRBJ2-1; D remains unclear. Per germline, CDR1 SGHRS and CDR2 YFSETQ. CDR3 size: 13 residues. V lost 4 bases and J 6 bases, leaving 11 bases between the germline ends. The CDR3 DNA reads TGCGCCAGCAGCGAGGACCTCGCCAATGAGCAGTTCTTC. It is translated as CASSEDLANEQFF. The whole variable domain, filled in from reference TRBV5-1 and TRBJ2-1, reads KAGVTQTPRYLIKTRGQQVTLSCSPISGHRSVSWYQQTPGQGLQFLFEYFSETQRNKGNFPGRFSGRQFSNSRSEMNVSTLELGDSALYLCASSEDLANEQFFGPGTRLTVL.

The CDR3 nucleotides read TGTGCCAGCAGTCCGATCTTCACGTCTGGAAACACCATATATTTT. Amino acids: CASSPIFTSGNTIYF. J is TRBJ1-3 and V is TRBV6-5; the D is unclear. The CDR3 extends over 15 amino acids. With 5 bases removed from V and 1 base from J, the gap between germline ends came to 12 bases. CDR1 MNHEY and CDR2 SVGAGI come from the germline V gene.

This clone was observed a single time. This chain connects TRBV10-2 to TRBJ1-5, with D possibly TRBD1 on 5 matching bases. V gave up 3 bases and J gave up 5 bases, with 11 bases separating them. Germline CDR1 is WSHSY and CDR2 is SAAADI. The CDR3 totals 14 residues. CDR3 amino acids: CASSDTGPHQPQHF. CDR3 DNA: TGCGCCAGCAGTGATACGGGGCCACATCAGCCCCAGCATTTT.

In this sample, this clone turned up a few times. The V and J genes are TRBV19 and TRBJ2-7, with D possibly TRBD2 on 5 matching bases. V was trimmed by 1 base and J by 2 bases, leaving 15 bases between them. The CDR3 has 16 residues. Looked up from germline, CDR1 is LNHDA and CDR2 is SQIVND (reference sequence). The chain's CDR3 is CASSIVTSGLTYEQYF. The CDR3 DNA is TGTGCCAGTAGTATAGTCACCAGCGGCCTGACCTACGAGCAGTACTTC.